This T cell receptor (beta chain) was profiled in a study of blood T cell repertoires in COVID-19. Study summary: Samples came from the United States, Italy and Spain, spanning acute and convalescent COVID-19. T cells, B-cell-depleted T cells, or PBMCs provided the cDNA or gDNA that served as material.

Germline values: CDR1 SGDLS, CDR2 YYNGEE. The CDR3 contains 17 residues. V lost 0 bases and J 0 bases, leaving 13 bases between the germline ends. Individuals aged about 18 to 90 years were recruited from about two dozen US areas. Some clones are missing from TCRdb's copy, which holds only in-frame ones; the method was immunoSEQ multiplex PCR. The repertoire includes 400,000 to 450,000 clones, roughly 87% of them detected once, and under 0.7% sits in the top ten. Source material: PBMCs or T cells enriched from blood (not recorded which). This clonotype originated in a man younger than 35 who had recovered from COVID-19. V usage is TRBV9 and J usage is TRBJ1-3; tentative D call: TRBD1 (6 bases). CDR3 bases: TGTGCCAGCAGCGTAGCAGGAGGACAGCCCTCTGGAAACACCATATATTTT. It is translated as CASSVAGGQPSGNTIYF.